The clone carrying this TCR beta chain showed up just a few times. Only in-frame clones appear in the TCRdb table, and some are missing; sequencing was by immunoSEQ multiplex PCR. The sample records fewer than 300,000 clones, over 75% being singletons. This sample stems from a study of blood T cell repertoires in COVID-19. Study-wide context: COVID-19 samples from acute and convalescent phases originated in the United States, Italy and Spain.

Cohort allocation depended upon clinical history that participants reported. V was pared by 4 bases and J by 5 bases, with 8 bases of the junction left unmatched. CDR3 length equals 16 residues. The V gene's germline CDR1 is SGHRS and CDR2 YFSETQ. Sequences were obtained from PBMCs or T cells enriched from blood (not recorded which). This sequence joins TRBV5-1 and TRBJ2-2, with 10 bases matching TRBD1. The TCR comes from a woman aged 25 to 39 who had recovered from COVID-19. DNA for the CDR3: TGCGCCAGCAGCAAGGGGACAGGGGTTGGGACCGGGGAGCTGTTTTTT. Residues: CASSKGTGVGTGELFF.